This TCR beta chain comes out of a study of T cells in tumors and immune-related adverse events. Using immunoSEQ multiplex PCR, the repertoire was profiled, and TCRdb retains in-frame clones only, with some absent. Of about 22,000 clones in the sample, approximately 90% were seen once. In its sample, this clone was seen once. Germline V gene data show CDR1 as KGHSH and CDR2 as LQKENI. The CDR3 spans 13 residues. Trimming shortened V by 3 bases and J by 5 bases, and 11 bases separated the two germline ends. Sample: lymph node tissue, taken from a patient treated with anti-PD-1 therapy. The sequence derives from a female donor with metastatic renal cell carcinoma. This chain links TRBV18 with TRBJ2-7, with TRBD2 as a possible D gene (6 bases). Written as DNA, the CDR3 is TGTGCCAGCTCACCTCGACTAGTGGACGAGCAGTACTTC. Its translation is CASSPRLVDEQYF.